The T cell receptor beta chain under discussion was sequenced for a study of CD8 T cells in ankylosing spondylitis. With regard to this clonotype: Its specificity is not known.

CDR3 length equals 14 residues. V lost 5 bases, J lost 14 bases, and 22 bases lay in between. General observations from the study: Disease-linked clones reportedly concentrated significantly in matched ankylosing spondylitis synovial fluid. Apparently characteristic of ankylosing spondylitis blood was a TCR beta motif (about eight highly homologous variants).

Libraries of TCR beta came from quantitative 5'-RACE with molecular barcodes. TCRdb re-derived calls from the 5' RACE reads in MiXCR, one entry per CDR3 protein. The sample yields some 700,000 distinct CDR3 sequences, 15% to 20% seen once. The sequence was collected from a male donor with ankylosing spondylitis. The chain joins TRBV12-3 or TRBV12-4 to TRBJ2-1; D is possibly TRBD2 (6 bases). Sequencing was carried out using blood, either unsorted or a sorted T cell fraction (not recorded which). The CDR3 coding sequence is TGTGCCAGCAGTCCGCTCGGGGGTACGGGGGTAAAGTTCTTC. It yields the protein CASSPLGGTGVKFF.